This T cell receptor (beta chain) comes out of a study of monozygotic twins with inflammatory bowel disease. Study observations and caveats: IBD patients shared fewer clonotypes with others than healthy twins, especially with disease activity. Ultimately, a single strong signal or clonotype associated with IBD was not supported.

Via template switching, UMIs carrying a 6-nucleotide sample barcode were introduced. TCRdb re-called the 5' RACE reads, yielding one record per CDR3 amino acid sequence without DNA. Its table lists 140,000 to 150,000 distinct CDR3 sequences. Worth noting for this clonotype: Its matching antigen is unknown.

Germline V CDR1 and CDR2: SGHNT, YYREEE (reference sequence). The CDR3 loop spans 15 amino acids. Source material: blood. This chain joins TRBV5-4 and TRBJ1-1; no DNA is available, so the TRBD1 call from TCRdb remains unchecked. The origin of this receptor is a human donor with ulcerative colitis or Crohn's disease, or a healthy co-twin of an affected twin (not recorded which). CDR3 protein: CASSLVPGGNTEAFF. The whole variable domain, remainder taken from reference TRBV5-4 and TRBJ1-1, is ETGVTQSPTHLIKTRGQQVTLRCSSQSGHNTVSWYQQALGQGPQFIFQYYREEENGRGNFPPRFSGLQFPNYSSELNVNALELDDSALYLCASSLVPGGNTEAFFGQGTRLTVV.